This is a list of T cell receptor beta chains from one sample in a study of shared clonotypes between healthy human individuals. The repertoire was sequenced with immunoSEQ multiplex PCR; TCRdb's copy has only in-frame clones and lacks some. Among about 690,000 clones listed, roughly 88% were seen once. Sequenced input: memory CD8+ T cells from PBMCs. These receptors were taken from a man aged 18 to 29 in good health. Some clones in this sample may be carry-over from other donors' samples. Each CDR3 is given with its conserved first and last residue. The D gene is left open where the match is weak. Some rows have no size entry. The others give once, few or many, or a class for an expanded clone.

D gene	V gene	clone size	J gene	CDR3 protein	CDR3 DNA
-	TRBV4-3	-	TRBJ2-7	CASSQGRDYEQYF	TGCGCCAGCAGCCAAGGCCGCGACTACGAGCAGTACTTC
TRBD1	TRBV4-1	few	TRBJ2-1	CASRATTGARSDGFF	TGCGCCAGCAGAGCCACGACAGGGGCCCGTAGTGATGGGTTCTTC
TRBD2	TRBV27	-	TRBJ2-1	CASSFGLAGYNEQFF	TGTGCCAGCAGTTTTGGTCTAGCGGGGTACAATGAGCAGTTCTTC
-	TRBV7-9	-	TRBJ2-7	CASSDKDASGHEQYF	TGTGCCAGCAGCGATAAGGACGCGTCAGGGCACGAGCAGTACTTC
-	TRBV9	-	TRBJ2-2	CASSVSTGELFF	TGTGCCAGCAGCGTATCCACCGGGGAGCTGTTTTTT
-	TRBV7-9	-	TRBJ1-2	CASSSRTGSLFHGYTF	TGTGCCAGCAGCTCTCGTACCGGGTCCCTTTTTCATGGCTACACCTTC
-	TRBV7-9	once	TRBJ2-2	CASSFAGLTTGELFF	TGTGCCAGCAGTTTCGCCGGGCTGACCACCGGGGAGCTGTTTTTT
-	TRBV27	few	TRBJ1-2	CASSRIGGADSYTF	TGTGCCAGCAGCCGAATTGGGGGAGCTGACAGCTACACCTTC
-	TRBV27	-	TRBJ1-1	CASSFGQALNIAEAFF	TGTGCCAGCAGTTTTGGCCAGGCGCTGAACATCGCTGAAGCTTTCTTT
-	TRBV30	-	TRBJ2-1	CAWRSFRGPPYNEQFF	TGTGCCTGGAGGTCTTTCAGAGGCCCACCTTACAATGAGCAGTTCTTC
TRBD2	TRBV27	-	TRBJ2-5	CASVGTSGSRPEETQYF	TGTGCCAGCGTAGGGACTAGCGGGAGCAGGCCGGAAGAGACCCAGTACTTC
-	TRBV11-2	-	TRBJ2-3	CASSLDQGSSTDTQYF	TGTGCCAGCAGCTTAGATCAGGGCTCGAGCACAGATACGCAGTATTTT
-	TRBV27	-	TRBJ2-1	CASSATLGGVYNEQFF	TGTGCCAGCAGTGCCACCCTAGGGGGGGTCTACAATGAGCAGTTCTTC
-	TRBV13	-	TRBJ2-1	CASSASGPEQFF	TGTGCCAGCAGCGCGTCAGGGCCTGAGCAGTTCTTC
TRBD1	TRBV19	few	TRBJ2-6	CASTTGPGANVLTF	TGTGCCAGTACGACAGGGCCCGGGGCCAACGTCCTGACTTTC
TRBD1	TRBV11-2	-	TRBJ2-7	CASSPSTGEYEQYF	TGTGCCAGCAGCCCCTCGACAGGGGAATACGAGCAGTACTTC
-	TRBV12-5	-	TRBJ1-1	CASGLAGRSTEAFF	TGTGCTAGTGGTTTGGCGGGTAGAAGCACTGAAGCTTTCTTT
-	TRBV19	-	TRBJ1-2	CASSTYGGPPVNYGYTF	TGTGCCAGTAGTACCTACGGGGGCCCTCCCGTAAACTATGGCTACACCTTC
-	TRBV13	-	TRBJ1-6	CASSTTGSASPLHF	TGTGCCAGCAGTACTACAGGGTCGGCTTCACCCCTCCACTTT
-	TRBV12-5	-	TRBJ2-7	CASAEGDPRTYEQYF	TGTGCTAGTGCCGAGGGGGACCCCCGGACCTACGAGCAGTACTTC
-	TRBV7-7	-	TRBJ2-7	CASSLAASVYREQYF	TGTGCCAGCAGCTTAGCGGCTAGCGTGTACCGAGAGCAGTACTTC
-	TRBV6-1	-	TRBJ1-1	CASSPTGRNTEAFF	TGTGCCAGCAGTCCCACGGGAAGGAACACTGAAGCTTTCTTT
-	TRBV11-2	-	TRBJ2-1	CASSLTGDYSYNEQFF	TGTGCCAGCAGCTTAACAGGGGACTACTCCTACAATGAGCAGTTCTTC
-	TRBV27	-	TRBJ1-1	CASSIDRNTEAFF	TGTGCCAGCAGTATCGACAGGAACACTGAAGCTTTCTTT
TRBD2	TRBV11-2	-	TRBJ2-5	CASSLVVRGVGETQYF	TGTGCCAGCAGCTTAGTTGTCCGGGGGGTTGGCGAGACCCAGTACTTC
-	TRBV27	-	TRBJ2-5	CASSSIRETETQYF	TGTGCCAGCAGTTCCATTCGGGAGACTGAGACCCAGTACTTC
TRBD1	TRBV19	-	TRBJ2-2	CASHRGSITGELFF	TGTGCCAGCCACAGGGGCAGCATCACCGGGGAGCTGTTTTTT
-	TRBV4-1	once	TRBJ2-1	CASSQVAPGTSGRASVFF	-
-	TRBV7-9	few	TRBJ1-2	CASSLVNYYGYTF	TGTGCCAGCAGCTTAGTCAATTACTATGGCTACACCTTC
-	TRBV7-9	once	TRBJ1-1	CASRPTGTEAFF	TGTGCCAGCAGACCAACAGGTACTGAAGCTTTCTTT
TRBD2	TRBV6-5	-	TRBJ2-7	CASSYDGTSGNYEQYF	TGTGCCAGCAGTTACGACGGGACTAGCGGAAACTACGAGCAGTACTTC
-	TRBV27	-	TRBJ2-7	CASSLSGWGSYEQYF	TGTGCCAGCAGTTTATCCGGGTGGGGCTCCTACGAGCAGTACTTC
-	TRBV28	-	TRBJ1-6	CASSFRVNSPLHF	TGTGCCAGCAGTTTCAGGGTGAATTCACCCCTCCACTTT
-	TRBV9	-	TRBJ1-3	CASSVVGTSGNTIYF	TGTGCCAGCAGCGTAGTTGGGACCTCTGGAAACACCATATATTTT